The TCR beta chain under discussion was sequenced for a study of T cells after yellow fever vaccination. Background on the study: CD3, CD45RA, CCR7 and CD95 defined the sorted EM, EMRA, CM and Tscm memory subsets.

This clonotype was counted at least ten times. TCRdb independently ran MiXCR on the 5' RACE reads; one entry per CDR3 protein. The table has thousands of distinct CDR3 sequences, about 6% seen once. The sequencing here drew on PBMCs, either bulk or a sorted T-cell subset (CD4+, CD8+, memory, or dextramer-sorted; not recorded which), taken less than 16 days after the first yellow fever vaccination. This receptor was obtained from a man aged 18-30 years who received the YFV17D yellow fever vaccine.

This CDR3 is CASSGGMDTQYF. CDR3 sequence (DNA): TGTGCCAGCAGCGGTGGAATGGATACGCAGTATTTT. The chain is built from TRBV9 and TRBJ2-3; D unclear. Per germline, CDR1 SGDLS and CDR2 YYNGEE. The germline V and J ends were trimmed by 3 bases and 6 bases, with 8 bases remaining between them. This CDR3 contains 12 residues.